The clone carrying this T cell receptor beta chain was seen a handful of times. Compared with germline, one end of the junction differs, possibly owing to a read error. The data belong to a study of molecular identifiers for immune sequencing clone quantification. This CDR3 spans 13 amino acids. Preparation of the bulk TCR libraries relied on previously described methods and listed TCR primers. Each CDR3 protein is one row after TCRdb ran MiXCR on the PCR reads. The sample includes approximately 550,000 distinct CDR3 sequences, under 30% seen only once; the top ten take approximately 0.8%. Sequencing was performed on naive CD8+ T cells from blood, with Jurkat cell RNA spiked in. This sample's subset: FACS-sorted CD8+CD4-CCR7+CD45RA+ naive T cells. The sequence was collected from a human donor in good health. Some libraries in this study had Jurkat cell RNA spiked in. The V and J genes are TRBV12-3 or TRBV12-4 and TRBJ1-2; D remains ambiguous. The CDR3, as DNA: TGTGCCAGCGGTTTAAGTTCGAACTATGGCTACACCTTC. It encodes CASGLSSNYGYTF.